This T cell receptor (beta chain) was profiled in a study of blood T cell repertoires in COVID-19. Deletions cut 3 bases from V and 4 bases from J, with 14 bases between. This CDR3 has 15 amino acids. Looked up from germline, CDR1 is SGDLS and CDR2 is YYNGEE. The protocol was immunoSEQ multiplex PCR, while the TCRdb copy is restricted to in-frame clones and leaves out a portion. The sample has about 330,000 clones; roughly nine tenths are singletons. What was sequenced was PBMCs or T cells enriched from blood (not recorded which). The sequence came from a woman between 25 and 40 years old who had recovered from COVID-19. The chain uses TRBV9 and TRBJ2-1; D may be TRBD2 (6 bases). CDR3 in DNA: TGTGCCAGCAGCGCTAGTGGGACTGAATACAATGAGCAGTTCTTC. Translated, it gives CASSASGTEYNEQFF. The variable domain in full, completed from reference TRBV9 and TRBJ2-1, reads DSGVTQTPKHLITATGQRVTLRCSPRSGDLSVYWYQQSLDQGLQFLIQYYNGEERAKGNILERFSAQQFPDLHSELNLSSLELGDSALYFCASSASGTEYNEQFFGPGTRLTVL.